This T cell receptor beta chain comes out of a study of OX40 agonist ivuxolimab in advanced cancers. Study as a whole: Previous treatment with anti-PD-1, anti-PD-L1 or anti-CTLA-4 therapy was allowed; under 50% had received some.

Produced via immunoSEQ multiplex PCR; TCRdb's table is partial and in-frame only. This table has under 140,000 clones, about nine tenths appearing once. V was shortened by 3 bases and J by 6 bases, with 12 bases between the two germline ends. The CDR3 covers 13 residues. Germline V gives CDR1 LNHDA, CDR2 SQIVND (reference sequence). Study findings and constraints: Normalized expansion of T-cell clones was also low for some nonresponders.

Worth noting for this clone: What it recognizes is unknown.

This clonotype was obtained from an adult with an advanced solid tumor such as melanoma, head and neck, liver or kidney cancer. The V and J genes are TRBV19 and TRBJ2-7, with D perhaps matching TRBD2 (5 bases). The input for sequencing was CD4+ or CD8+ T cells sorted from blood, taken in a trial of the OX40 agonist ivuxolimab. The CDR3 DNA is TGTGCCAGTAGTATTGGTTGGGCGGGCGAGCAGTACTTC. Encoded protein: CASSIGWAGEQYF.